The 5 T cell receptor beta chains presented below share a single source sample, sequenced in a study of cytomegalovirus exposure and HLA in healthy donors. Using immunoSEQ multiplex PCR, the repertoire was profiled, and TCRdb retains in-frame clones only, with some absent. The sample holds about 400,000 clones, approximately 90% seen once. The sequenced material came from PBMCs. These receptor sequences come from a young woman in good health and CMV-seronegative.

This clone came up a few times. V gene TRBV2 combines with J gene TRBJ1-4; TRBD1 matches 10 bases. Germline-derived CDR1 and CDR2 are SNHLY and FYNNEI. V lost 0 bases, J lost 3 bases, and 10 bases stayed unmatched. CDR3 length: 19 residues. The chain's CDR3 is CASSEARGDRGRPNEKLFF. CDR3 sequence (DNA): TGTGCCAGCAGTGAAGCGCGCGGGGACAGGGGAAGGCCTAATGAAAAACTGTTTTTT. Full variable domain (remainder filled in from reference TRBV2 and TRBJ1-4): EPEVTQTPSHQVTQMGQEVILRCVPISNHLYFYWYRQILGQKVEFLVSFYNNEISEKSEIFDDQFSVERPDGSNFTLKIRSTKLEDSAMYFCASSEARGDRGRPNEKLFFGSGTQLSVL.

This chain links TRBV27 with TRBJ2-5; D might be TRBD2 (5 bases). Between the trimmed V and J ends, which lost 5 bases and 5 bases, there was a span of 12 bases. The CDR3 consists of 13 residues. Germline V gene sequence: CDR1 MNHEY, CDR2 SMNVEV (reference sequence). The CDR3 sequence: CASSPRVRETQYF. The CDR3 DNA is TGTGCCAGCAGTCCGCGGGTCAGGGAGACCCAGTACTTC.

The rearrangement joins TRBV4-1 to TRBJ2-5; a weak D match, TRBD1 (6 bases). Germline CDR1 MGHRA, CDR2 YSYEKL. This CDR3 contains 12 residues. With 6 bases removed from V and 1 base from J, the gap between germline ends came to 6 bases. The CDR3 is CASRDSQETQYF. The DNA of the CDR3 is TGCGCCAGCAGGGACAGCCAAGAGACCCAGTACTTC.

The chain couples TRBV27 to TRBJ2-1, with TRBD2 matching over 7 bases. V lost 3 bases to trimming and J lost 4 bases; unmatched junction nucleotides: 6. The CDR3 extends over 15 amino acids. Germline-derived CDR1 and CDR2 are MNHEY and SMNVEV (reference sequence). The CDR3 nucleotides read TGTGCCAGCAGTTTTTTAGGGAGGGGATACAATGAGCAGTTCTTC. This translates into CASSFLGRGYNEQFF.

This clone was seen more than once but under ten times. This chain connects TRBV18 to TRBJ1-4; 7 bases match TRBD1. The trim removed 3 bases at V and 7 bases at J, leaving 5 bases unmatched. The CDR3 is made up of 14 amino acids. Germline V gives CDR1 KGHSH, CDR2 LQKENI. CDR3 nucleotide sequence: TGTGCCAGCTCACCCCGGGACAGAGCTGAAAAACTGTTTTTT. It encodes CASSPRDRAEKLFF.